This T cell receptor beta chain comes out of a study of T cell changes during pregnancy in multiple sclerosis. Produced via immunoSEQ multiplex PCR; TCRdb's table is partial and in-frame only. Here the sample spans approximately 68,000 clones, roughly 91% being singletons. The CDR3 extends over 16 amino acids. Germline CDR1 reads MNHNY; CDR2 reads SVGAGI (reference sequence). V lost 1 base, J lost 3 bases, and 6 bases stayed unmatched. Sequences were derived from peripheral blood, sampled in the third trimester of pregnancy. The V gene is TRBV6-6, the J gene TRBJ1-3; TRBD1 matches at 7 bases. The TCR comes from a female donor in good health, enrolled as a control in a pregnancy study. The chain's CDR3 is CASSYFDREVGNTIYF. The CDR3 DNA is TGTGCCAGCAGTTACTTTGACAGGGAAGTTGGAAACACCATATATTTT.